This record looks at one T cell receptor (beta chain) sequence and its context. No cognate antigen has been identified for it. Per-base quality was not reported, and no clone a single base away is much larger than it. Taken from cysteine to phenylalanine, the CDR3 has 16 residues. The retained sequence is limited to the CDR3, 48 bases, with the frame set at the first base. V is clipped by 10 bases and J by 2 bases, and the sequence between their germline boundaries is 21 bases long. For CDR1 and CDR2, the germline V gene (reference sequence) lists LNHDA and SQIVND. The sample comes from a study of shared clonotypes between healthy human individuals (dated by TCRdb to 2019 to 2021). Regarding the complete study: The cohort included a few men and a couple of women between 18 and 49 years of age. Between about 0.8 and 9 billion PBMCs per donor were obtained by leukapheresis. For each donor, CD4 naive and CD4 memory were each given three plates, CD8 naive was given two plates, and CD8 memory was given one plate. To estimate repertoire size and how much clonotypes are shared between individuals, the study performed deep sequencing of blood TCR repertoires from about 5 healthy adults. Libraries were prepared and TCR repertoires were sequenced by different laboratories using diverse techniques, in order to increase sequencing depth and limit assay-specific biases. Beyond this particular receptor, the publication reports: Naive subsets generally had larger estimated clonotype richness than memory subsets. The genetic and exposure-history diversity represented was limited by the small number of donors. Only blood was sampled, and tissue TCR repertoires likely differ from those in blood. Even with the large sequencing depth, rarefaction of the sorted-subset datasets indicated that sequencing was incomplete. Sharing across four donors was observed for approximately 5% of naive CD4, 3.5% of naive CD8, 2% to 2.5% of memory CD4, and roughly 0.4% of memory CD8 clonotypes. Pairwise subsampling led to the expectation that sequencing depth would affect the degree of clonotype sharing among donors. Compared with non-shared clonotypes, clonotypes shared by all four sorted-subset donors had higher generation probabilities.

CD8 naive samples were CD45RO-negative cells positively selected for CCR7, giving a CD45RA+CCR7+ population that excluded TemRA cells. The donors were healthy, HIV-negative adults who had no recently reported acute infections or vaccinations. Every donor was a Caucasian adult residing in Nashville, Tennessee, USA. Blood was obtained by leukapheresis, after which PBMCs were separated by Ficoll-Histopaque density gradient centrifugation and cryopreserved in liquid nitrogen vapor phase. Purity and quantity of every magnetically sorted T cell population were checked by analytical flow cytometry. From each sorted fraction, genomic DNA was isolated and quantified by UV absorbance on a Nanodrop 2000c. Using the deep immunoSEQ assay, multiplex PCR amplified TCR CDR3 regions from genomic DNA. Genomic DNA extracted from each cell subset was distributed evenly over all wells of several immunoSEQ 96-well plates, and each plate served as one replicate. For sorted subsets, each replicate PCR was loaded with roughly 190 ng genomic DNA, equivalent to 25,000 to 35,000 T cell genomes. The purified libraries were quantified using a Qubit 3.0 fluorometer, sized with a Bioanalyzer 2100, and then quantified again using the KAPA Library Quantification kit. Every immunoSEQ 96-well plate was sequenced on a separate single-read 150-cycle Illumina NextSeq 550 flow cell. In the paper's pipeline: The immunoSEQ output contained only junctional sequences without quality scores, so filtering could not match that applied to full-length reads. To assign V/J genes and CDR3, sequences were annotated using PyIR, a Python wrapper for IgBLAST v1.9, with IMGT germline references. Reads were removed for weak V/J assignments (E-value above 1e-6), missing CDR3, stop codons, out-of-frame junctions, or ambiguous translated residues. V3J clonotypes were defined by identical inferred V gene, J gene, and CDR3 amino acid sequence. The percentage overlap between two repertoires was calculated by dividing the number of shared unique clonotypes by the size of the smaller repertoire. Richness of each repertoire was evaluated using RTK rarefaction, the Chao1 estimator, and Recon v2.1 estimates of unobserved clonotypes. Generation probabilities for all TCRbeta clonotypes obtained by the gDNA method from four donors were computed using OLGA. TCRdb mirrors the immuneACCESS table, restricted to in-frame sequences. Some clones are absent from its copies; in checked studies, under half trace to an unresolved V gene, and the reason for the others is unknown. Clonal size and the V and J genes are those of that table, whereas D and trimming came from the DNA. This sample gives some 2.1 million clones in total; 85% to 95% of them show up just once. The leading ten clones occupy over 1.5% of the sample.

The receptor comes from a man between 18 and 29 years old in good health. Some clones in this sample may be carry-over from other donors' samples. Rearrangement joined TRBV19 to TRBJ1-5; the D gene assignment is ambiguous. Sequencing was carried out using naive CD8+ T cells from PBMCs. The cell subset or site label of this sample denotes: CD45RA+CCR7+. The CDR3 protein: CATTNPGWEGNQPQHF. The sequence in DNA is TGTGCCACCACAAACCCAGGCTGGGAGGGCAATCAGCCCCAGCATTTT.